This TCR beta chain appears in the sequencing data of a study of shared clonotypes between healthy human individuals. Study in general: CD8 memory received one plate per donor, CD8 naive two, CD4 memory three and CD4 naive three.

The assay used deep level. The protocol was immunoSEQ multiplex PCR, while the TCRdb copy is restricted to in-frame clones and leaves out a portion. The repertoire holds just under 350,000 clones, with around 67% as singletons. CDR3 length: 14 residues. Germline loops: CDR1 SGHRS, CDR2 YFSETQ. The V end lost 6 bases, the J end lost 0 bases, and 11 bases lay between the germline ends. The study, taken as a whole, reports: Researchers sampled only blood; tissue repertoires likely differ. Estimated richness was generally greater in naive than memory subsets.

In the case of this clone: Its antigen is currently unknown.

The chain links TRBV5-1 to TRBJ2-3; the D is unclear. The sequenced sample was memory CD4+ T cells sorted from blood. Sample subset: CD45RA-negative fraction. The receptor's source is a man aged 30 to 45 in good health. As DNA, the CDR3 is TGCGCCAGCATAGGGTCCTCTAGCACAGATACGCAGTATTTT. Protein: CASIGSSSTDTQYF.